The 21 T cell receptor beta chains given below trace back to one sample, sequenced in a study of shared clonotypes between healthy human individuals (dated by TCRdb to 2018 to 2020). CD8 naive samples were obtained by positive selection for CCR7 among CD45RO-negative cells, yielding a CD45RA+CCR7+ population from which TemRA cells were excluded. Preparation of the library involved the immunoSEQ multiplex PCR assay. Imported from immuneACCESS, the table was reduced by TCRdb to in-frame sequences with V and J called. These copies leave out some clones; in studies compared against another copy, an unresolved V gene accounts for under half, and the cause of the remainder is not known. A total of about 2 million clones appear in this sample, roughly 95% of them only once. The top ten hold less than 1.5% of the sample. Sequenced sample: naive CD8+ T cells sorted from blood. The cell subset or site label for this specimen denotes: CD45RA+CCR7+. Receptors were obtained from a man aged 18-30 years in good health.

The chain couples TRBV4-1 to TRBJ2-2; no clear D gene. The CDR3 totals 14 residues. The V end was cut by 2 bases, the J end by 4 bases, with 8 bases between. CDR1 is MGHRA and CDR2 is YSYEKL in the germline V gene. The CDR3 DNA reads TGCGCCAGCAGCCAACGCGTGGCCACCGGGGAGCTGTTTTTT. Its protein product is CASSQRVATGELFF.

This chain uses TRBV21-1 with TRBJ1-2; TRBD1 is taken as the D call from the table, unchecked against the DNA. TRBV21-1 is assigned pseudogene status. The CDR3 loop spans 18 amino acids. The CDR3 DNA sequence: TGTGCCAGCAGCGGCTGGGACATGGACCGACCCGCTAACTATGGCTACACCTTC. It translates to CASSGWDMDRPANYGYTF.

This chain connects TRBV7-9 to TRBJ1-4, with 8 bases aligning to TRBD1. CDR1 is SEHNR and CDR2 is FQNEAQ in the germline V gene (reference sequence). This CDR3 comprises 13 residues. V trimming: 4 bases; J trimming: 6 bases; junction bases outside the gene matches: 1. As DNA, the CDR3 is TGTGCCAGCAGCTCGGACAGGGATGAAAAACTGTTTTTT. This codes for CASSSDRDEKLFF.

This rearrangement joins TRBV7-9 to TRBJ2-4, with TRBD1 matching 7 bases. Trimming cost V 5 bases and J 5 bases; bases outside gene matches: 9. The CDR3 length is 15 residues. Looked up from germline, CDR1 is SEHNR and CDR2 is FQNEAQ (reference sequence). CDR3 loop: CASSASTGEENIQYF. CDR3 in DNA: TGTGCCAGCAGCGCCTCCACAGGGGAAGAAAACATTCAGTACTTC.

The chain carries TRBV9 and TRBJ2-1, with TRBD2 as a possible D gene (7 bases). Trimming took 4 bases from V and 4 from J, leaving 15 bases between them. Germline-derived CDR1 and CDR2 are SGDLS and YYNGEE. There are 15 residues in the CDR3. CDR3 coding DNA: TGTGCCAGCAGCCCGGAGGGGGGGGTGTACAATGAGCAGTTCTTC. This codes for CASSPEGGVYNEQFF.

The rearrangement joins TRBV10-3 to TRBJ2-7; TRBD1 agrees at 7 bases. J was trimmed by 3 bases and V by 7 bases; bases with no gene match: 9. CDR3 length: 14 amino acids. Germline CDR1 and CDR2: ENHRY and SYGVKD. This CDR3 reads CAINDRAVNYEQYF. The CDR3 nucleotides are TGTGCCATCAATGACAGGGCCGTGAACTACGAGCAGTACTTC.

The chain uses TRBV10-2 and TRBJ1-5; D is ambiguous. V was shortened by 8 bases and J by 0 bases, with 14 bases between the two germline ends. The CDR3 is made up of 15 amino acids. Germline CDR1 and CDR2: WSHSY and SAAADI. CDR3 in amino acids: CASGKETYSNQPQHF. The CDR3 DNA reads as TGCGCCAGCGGGAAGGAGACTTATAGCAATCAGCCCCAGCATTTT.

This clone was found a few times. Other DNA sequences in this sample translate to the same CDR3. CDR3 DNA sequence: TGCGCCAGCAGCTTGAGGAGCTCCTACGAGCAGTACTTC. It specifies CASSLRSSYEQYF. The chain joins TRBV5-1 to TRBJ2-7; D not certain. Deletions cut 1 base from V and 0 bases from J, with 5 bases between. The CDR3 is made up of 13 amino acids. Per germline, CDR1 SGHRS and CDR2 YFSETQ. The full variable domain, with the rest looked up from reference TRBV5-1 and TRBJ2-7, is KAGVTQTPRYLIKTRGQQVTLSCSPISGHRSVSWYQQTPGQGLQFLFEYFSETQRNKGNFPGRFSGRQFSNSRSEMNVSTLELGDSALYLCASSLRSSYEQYFGPGTRLTVT.

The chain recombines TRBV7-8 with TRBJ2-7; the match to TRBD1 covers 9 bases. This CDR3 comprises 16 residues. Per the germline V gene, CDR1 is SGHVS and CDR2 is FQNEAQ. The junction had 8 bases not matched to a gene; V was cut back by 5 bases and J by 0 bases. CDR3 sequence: CASSLRDRVLSYEQYF. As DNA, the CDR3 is TGTGCCAGCAGCCTTCGGGACAGGGTCCTCTCCTACGAGCAGTACTTC. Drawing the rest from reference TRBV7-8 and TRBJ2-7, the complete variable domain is GAGVSQSPRYKVAKRGQDVALRCDPISGHVSLFWYQQALGQGPEFLTYFQNEAQLDKSGLPSDRFFAERPEGSVSTLKIQRTQQEDSAVYLCASSLRDRVLSYEQYFGPGTRLTVT.

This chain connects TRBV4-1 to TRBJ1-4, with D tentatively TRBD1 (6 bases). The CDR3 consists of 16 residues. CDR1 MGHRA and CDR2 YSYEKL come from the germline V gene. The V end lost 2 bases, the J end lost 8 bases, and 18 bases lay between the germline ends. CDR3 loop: CASSQKQGMLEEKLFF. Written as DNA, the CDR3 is TGCGCCAGCAGCCAAAAACAGGGAATGCTGGAGGAAAAACTGTTTTTT.

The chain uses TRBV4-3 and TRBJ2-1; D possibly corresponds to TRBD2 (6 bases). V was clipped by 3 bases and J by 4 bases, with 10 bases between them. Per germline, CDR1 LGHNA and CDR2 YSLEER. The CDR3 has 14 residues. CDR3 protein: CASSQRGLYNEQFF. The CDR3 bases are TGCGCCAGCAGCCAGCGGGGTCTATACAATGAGCAGTTCTTC.

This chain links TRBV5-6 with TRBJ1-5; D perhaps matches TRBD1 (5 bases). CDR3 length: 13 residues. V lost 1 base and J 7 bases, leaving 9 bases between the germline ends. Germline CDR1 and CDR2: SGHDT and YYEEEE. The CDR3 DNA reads TGTGCCAGCAGCTTGTCGGGGGGACAGCCCCAGCATTTT. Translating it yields CASSLSGGQPQHF.

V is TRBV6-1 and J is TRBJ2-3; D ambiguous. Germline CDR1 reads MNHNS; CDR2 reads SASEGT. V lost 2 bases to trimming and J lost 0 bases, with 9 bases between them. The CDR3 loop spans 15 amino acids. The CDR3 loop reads CASSESPWSTDTQYF. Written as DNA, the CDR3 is TGTGCCAGCAGTGAATCCCCGTGGAGCACAGATACGCAGTATTTT.

The CDR3 protein is CASSIEGQGTQPQHF. DNA of the CDR3: TGTGCCAGCAGCATAGAGGGACAGGGGACTCAGCCCCAGCATTTT. The chain carries TRBV21-1 and TRBJ1-5; the table's D call, TRBD1, has no DNA check behind it. TRBV21-1 is a listed pseudogene. The CDR3 loop spans 15 amino acids.

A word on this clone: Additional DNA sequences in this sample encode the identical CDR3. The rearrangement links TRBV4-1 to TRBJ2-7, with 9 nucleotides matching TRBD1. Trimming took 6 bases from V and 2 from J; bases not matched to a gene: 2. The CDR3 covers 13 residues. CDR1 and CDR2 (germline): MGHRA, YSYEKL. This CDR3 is CASRGQGTYEQYF. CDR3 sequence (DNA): TGCGCCAGCAGGGGACAGGGTACCTACGAGCAGTACTTC.

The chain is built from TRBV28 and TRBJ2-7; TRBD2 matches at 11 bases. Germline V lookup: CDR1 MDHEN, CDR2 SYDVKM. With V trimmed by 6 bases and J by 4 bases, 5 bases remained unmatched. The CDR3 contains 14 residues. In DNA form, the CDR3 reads TGTGCCAGCAGCGCTAGCGGGGGGAAGTACGAGCAGTACTTC. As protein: CASSASGGKYEQYF.

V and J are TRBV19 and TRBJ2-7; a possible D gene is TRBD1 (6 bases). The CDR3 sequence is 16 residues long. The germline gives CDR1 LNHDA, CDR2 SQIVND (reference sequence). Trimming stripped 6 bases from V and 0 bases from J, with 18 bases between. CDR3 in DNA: TGTGCCAGTAGCCAAGTTGGGGGCGGAAGCTCCTACGAGCAGTACTTC. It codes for CASSQVGGGSSYEQYF.

CDR3 sequence (DNA): TGCGCCAGCAGCCCGGAGGCAGGGCCATTCTCTGGAAACACCATATATTTT. Its protein product is CASSPEAGPFSGNTIYF. The rearrangement joins TRBV5-1 to TRBJ1-3; weak D call: TRBD1 (5 bases). Germline V gives CDR1 SGHRS, CDR2 YFSETQ. Trimming removed 4 bases at V and 0 bases at J, with 17 bases between. The CDR3 spans 17 residues.

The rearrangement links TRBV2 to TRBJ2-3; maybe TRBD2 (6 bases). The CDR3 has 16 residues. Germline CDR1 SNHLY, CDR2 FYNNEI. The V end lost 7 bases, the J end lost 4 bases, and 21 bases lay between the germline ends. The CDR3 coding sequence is TGTGCCAGCATGGGAGCGGCGGGGCCTATGGCAGATACGCAGTATTTT. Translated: CASMGAAGPMADTQYF.

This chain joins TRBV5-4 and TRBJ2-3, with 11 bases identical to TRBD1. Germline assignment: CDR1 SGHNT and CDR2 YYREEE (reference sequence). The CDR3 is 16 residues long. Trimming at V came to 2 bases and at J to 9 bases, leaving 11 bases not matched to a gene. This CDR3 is CASSFGQGAKSITQYF. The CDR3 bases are TGTGCCAGCAGCTTTGGACAGGGGGCAAAATCGATCACGCAGTATTTT.

CDR3 loop: CASSLSRDSGNTIYF. Here the CDR3 DNA reads TGTGCCAGCAGTTTATCCAGGGACTCTGGAAACACCATATATTTT. This rearrangement joins TRBV27 to TRBJ1-3; the D gene is possibly TRBD1 (5 bases). V dropped 0 bases and J dropped 0 bases, with 6 bases sitting between them. The CDR3 has 15 amino acids. Germline V gene lookup returns CDR1 MNHEY and CDR2 SMNVEV (reference sequence).